The 22 T cell receptor beta chains listed next were all sequenced from one sample in a study of blood T cell repertoires in COVID-19. Only in-frame clones appear in the TCRdb table, and some are missing; sequencing was by immunoSEQ multiplex PCR. Of roughly 390,000 clones in the sample, around 87% are singletons; the top ten hold 8% to 13%. Sequencing was performed on peripheral blood. Source of these receptors: a woman in her 30s with COVID-19, enrolled during active disease.

V and J are TRBV2 and TRBJ2-7; 7 nucleotides line up with TRBD2. This CDR3 region has 14 residues. V gave up 7 bases and J gave up 4 bases; unmatched junction bases: 10. Germline V gene sequence: CDR1 SNHLY, CDR2 FYNNEI. The CDR3 bases are TGTGCCAGCACTGCGGGAGCCCCCTTTTACGAGCAGTACTTC. This codes for CASTAGAPFYEQYF.

This clone was seen a single time. The chain uses TRBV15 and TRBJ2-3; D may be TRBD1 (6 bases). The V end lost 4 bases, the J end lost 0 bases, and 14 bases lay between the germline ends. The length of the CDR3 is 16 residues. CDR1 is LNHNV, CDR2 YYDKDF, per germline (reference sequence). CDR3 nucleotide sequence: TGTGCCACCAGCACTACCGGGACACCTAGCACAGATACGCAGTATTTT. It yields the protein CATSTTGTPSTDTQYF.

This chain joins TRBV27 and TRBJ1-2; D uncertain. The length of the CDR3 is 13 residues. Germline-derived CDR1 and CDR2 are MNHEY and SMNVEV (reference sequence). V lost 0 bases and J lost 4, with 6 bases in between. The CDR3 protein is CASSLSRLYGYTF. In DNA form, the CDR3 reads TGTGCCAGCAGTTTATCTAGACTCTATGGCTACACCTTC.

In this sample, this clone turned up a few times. The chain uses TRBV2 and TRBJ2-1; TRBD2 aligns across 7 bases. The germline gives CDR1 SNHLY, CDR2 FYNNEI. This CDR3 is built from 11 residues. V dropped 8 bases and J dropped 10; count of bases not matched to a gene: 5. In DNA form, the CDR3 reads TGTGCCAGCGGGGCGCGGGGGGAGCAGTTCTTC. Residues: CASGARGEQFF.

This clone came up once. This chain connects TRBV19 to TRBJ1-2, with TRBD1 as a possible D gene (5 bases). The CDR3 sequence is 14 residues long. Deletions cut 4 bases from V and 8 bases from J, with 17 bases between. The germline V gene encodes CDR1 LNHDA and CDR2 SQIVND (reference sequence). The CDR3 loop is CASSTPRGSGGYTF. CDR3 nucleotides: TGTGCCAGTAGTACCCCCCGGGGGTCTGGCGGCTACACCTTC.

V is TRBV7-9 and J is TRBJ1-2; 7 bases are shared with TRBD1. The length of the CDR3 is 14 residues. Trimming cost V 6 bases and J 8 bases; bases outside gene matches: 12. The V gene's germline CDR1 is SEHNR and CDR2 FQNEAQ (reference sequence). In DNA, the CDR3 is TGTGCCAGCAGTCTTCTCAGGGGGATGAACGGCTACACCTTC. As protein: CASSLLRGMNGYTF.

Only one count was recorded for this clone. The chain uses TRBV18 and TRBJ2-7, with D possibly TRBD1 on 6 matching bases. Deletions cut 3 bases from V and 1 base from J, with 10 bases between. The length of the CDR3 is 14 residues. Germline loops: CDR1 KGHSH, CDR2 LQKENI. The CDR3 nucleotides are TGTGCCAGCTCACCCCAGGACAGTTCCTACGAGCAGTACTTC. This sequence encodes CASSPQDSSYEQYF. Looking up the rest from reference TRBV18 and TRBJ2-7 gives the full variable domain: NAGVMQNPRHLVRRRGQEARLRCSPMKGHSHVYWYRQLPEEGLKFMVYLQKENIIDESGMPKERFSAEFPKEGPSILRIQQVVRGDSAAYFCASSPQDSSYEQYFGPGTRLTVT.

With regard to this clone: One junction end disagrees with the germline gene, perhaps due to a read error. V is TRBV4-1 and J is TRBJ1-4; possibly TRBD1 for D (6 bases). CDR3 size: 16 residues. Germline V gene lookup returns CDR1 MGHRA and CDR2 YSYEKL. CDR3 nucleotide sequence: TGCGCCAGCAGCGAAGAACGGGGGGGCTTATCGGAAAAACTGTTTTTT. Translated, it gives CASSEERGGLSEKLFF.

The chain is built from TRBV18 and TRBJ2-7; the D gene is possibly TRBD1 (5 bases). The CDR3 is 11 residues long. Trimming shortened V by 3 bases and J by 6 bases, and 6 bases separated the two germline ends. The germline CDR1 and CDR2 sequences are KGHSH and LQKENI. This CDR3 reads CASSPGLEQYF. CDR3 in DNA: TGTGCCAGCTCACCGGGGCTCGAGCAGTACTTC.

V usage is TRBV10-3 and J usage is TRBJ1-2; perhaps TRBD1 as D (6 bases). Trimming cost V 6 bases and J 2 bases, with 7 bases left between them. The germline gives CDR1 ENHRY, CDR2 SYGVKD. The CDR3 sequence is 12 residues long. CDR3 bases: TGTGCCATCAGCGACAGGAACTATGGCTACACCTTC. Translating it yields CAISDRNYGYTF.

V is TRBV14 and J is TRBJ2-2, with a weak D call TRBD2 (6 bases). From germline, CDR1 is SGHDN and CDR2 FVKESK. This CDR3 region has 16 residues. The V end lost 1 base, the J end lost 1 base, and 10 bases lay between the germline ends. DNA of the CDR3: TGTGCCAGCAGCCAAGCGGGAGTTAGGAACACCGGGGAGCTGTTTTTT. It translates to CASSQAGVRNTGELFF.

This sequence joins TRBV6-2 or TRBV6-3 and TRBJ1-2; D gene unclear. Between the trimmed V and J ends, which lost 2 bases and 7 bases, there was a span of 11 bases. Germline CDR1 and CDR2: MNHEY and SVGEGT. The CDR3 is made up of 13 amino acids. Written as DNA, the CDR3 is TGTGCCAGCAGTTACAGGGTCGGAGGTGGCTACACCTTC. This encodes CASSYRVGGGYTF.

The CDR3 DNA follows: TGCAGTGCTGTCCAATCGGGTGAGCAGTTCTTC. Protein: CSAVQSGEQFF. The chain carries TRBV20-1 and TRBJ2-1; D gene uncertain. Germline CDR1 reads DFQATT; CDR2 reads SNEGSKA (reference sequence). Trimming shortened V by 5 bases and J by 9 bases, and 11 bases separated the two germline ends. The CDR3 length is 11 residues.

This clone has just a few counts. V and J are TRBV5-1 and TRBJ2-7; maybe TRBD1 (7 bases). The CDR3 runs 16 residues. Germline V gene data show CDR1 as SGHRS and CDR2 as YFSETQ. V lost 1 base and J 2 bases, leaving 16 bases between the germline ends. The CDR3 DNA sequence: TGCGCCAGCAGCTTGAACGGAGGGACAGCTACCTACGAGCAGTACTTC. It specifies CASSLNGGTATYEQYF.

This chain connects TRBV30 to TRBJ2-3, with 12 bases that match TRBD2. Germline-derived CDR1 and CDR2 are GTSNPN and SVGIG (reference sequence). This CDR3 is 17 amino acids long. V was clipped by 4 bases and J by 4 bases; unmatched bases: 12. CDR3 amino acids: CAWKSYLWTSGADTQYF. CDR3 DNA sequence: TGTGCCTGGAAAAGCTACCTCTGGACTAGCGGGGCAGATACGCAGTATTTT.

This sequence joins TRBV11-2 and TRBJ2-7, with TRBD2 matching 7 bases. Germline V gene lookup returns CDR1 SGHAT and CDR2 FQNNGV. J was trimmed by 6 bases and V by 1 base; bases with no gene match: 9. The CDR3 has 15 residues. The CDR3 is CASSLGTRVVGEQYF. The CDR3 DNA is TGTGCCAGCAGCTTAGGGACTAGAGTTGTAGGCGAGCAGTACTTC.

The genes are TRBV10-2 and TRBJ1-1; unclear D gene. This CDR3 spans 12 amino acids. V dropped 4 bases and J dropped 8 bases, with 11 bases sitting between them. The germline V gene has CDR1 WSHSY and CDR2 SAAADI. DNA for the CDR3: TGCGCCAGCAGTGCCCCCACCAGGGAAGCTTTCTTT. Translating it yields CASSAPTREAFF.

The V call is TRBV27, the J call TRBJ2-7; the match to TRBD1 covers 8 bases. The germline V gene encodes CDR1 MNHEY and CDR2 SMNVEV (reference sequence). This CDR3 has 16 amino acids. The junction had 11 bases not matched to a gene; V was cut back by 4 bases and J by 3 bases. Here the CDR3 reads CASSSRGLSPNYEQYF. Here the CDR3 DNA reads TGTGCCAGCAGTTCCAGGGGGCTATCACCCAACTACGAGCAGTACTTC.

The chain has TRBV4-1 and TRBJ1-2; 7 bases agree with TRBD1. The V segment lost 6 bases and the J segment 4 bases; nucleotides outside the gene matches: 8. CDR3 length equals 14 residues. Germline loops: CDR1 MGHRA, CDR2 YSYEKL. CDR3 region: CASRSTGSGYGYTF. DNA for the CDR3: TGCGCCAGCAGGTCGACAGGGTCGGGCTATGGCTACACCTTC.

The chain couples TRBV28 to TRBJ2-7; D remains ambiguous. The length of the CDR3 is 16 residues. The germline V gene encodes CDR1 MDHEN and CDR2 SYDVKM. Trimming shortened V by 4 bases and J by 6 bases, and 22 bases separated the two germline ends. The chain's CDR3 is CASSSIPQSAPTEQYF. The DNA of the CDR3 is TGTGCCAGCAGTTCTATCCCACAGTCTGCGCCGACCGAGCAGTACTTC.

The rearrangement uses TRBV28 and TRBJ2-6; TRBD2 might be the D (6 bases). The V gene lost 3 bases and the J gene lost 4 bases, with 13 bases spanning the gap. The CDR3 runs 16 residues. Germline V gives CDR1 MDHEN, CDR2 SYDVKM. The CDR3 bases are TGTGCCAGCAGTTTCCAGGCGGGGCCAGGGGCCAACGTCCTGACTTTC. Protein sequence: CASSFQAGPGANVLTF.

The chain uses TRBV6-5 and TRBJ2-6; D gene unclear. The CDR3 totals 15 residues. V dropped 5 bases and J dropped 0 bases, with 8 bases sitting between them. The germline CDR1 and CDR2 sequences are MNHEY and SVGAGI. The CDR3 loop reads CASSPQNSGANVLTF. The CDR3 nucleotides are TGTGCCAGCAGTCCCCAGAACTCTGGGGCCAACGTCCTGACTTTC.